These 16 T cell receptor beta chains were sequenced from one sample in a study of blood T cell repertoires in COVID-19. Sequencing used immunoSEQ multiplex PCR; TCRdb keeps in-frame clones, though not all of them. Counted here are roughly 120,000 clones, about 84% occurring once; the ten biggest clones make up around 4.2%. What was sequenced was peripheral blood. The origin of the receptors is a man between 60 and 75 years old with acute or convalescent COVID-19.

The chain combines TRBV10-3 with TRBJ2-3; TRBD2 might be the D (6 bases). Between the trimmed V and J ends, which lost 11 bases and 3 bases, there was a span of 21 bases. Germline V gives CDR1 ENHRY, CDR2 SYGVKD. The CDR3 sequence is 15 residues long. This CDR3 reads CAAAGPTTSTDTQYF. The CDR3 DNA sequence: TGTGCCGCCGCGGGACCGACTACCTCTACAGATACGCAGTATTTT.

CDR3 in amino acids: CASNSNGEGAYGYTF. In DNA form, the CDR3 reads TGTGCCAGCAATTCTAATGGGGAAGGGGCCTATGGCTACACCTTC. The chain combines TRBV28 with TRBJ1-2; possible D gene TRBD1, 5 bases. Trimming removed 7 bases at V and 4 bases at J, with 19 bases between. The CDR3 length is 15 residues. Germline CDR1 and CDR2: MDHEN and SYDVKM.

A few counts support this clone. The CDR3: CASSLREDGTDTQYF. Written as DNA, the CDR3 is TGTGCCAGCAGTCTGCGGGAGGACGGCACAGATACGCAGTATTTT. This rearrangement joins TRBV6-4 to TRBJ2-3, with TRBD2 identical over 8 bases. CDR1 MRHNA and CDR2 SNTAGT come from the germline V gene. The CDR3 is made up of 15 amino acids. J gave up 1 base and V 5 bases, and 5 bases lay outside the gene matches.

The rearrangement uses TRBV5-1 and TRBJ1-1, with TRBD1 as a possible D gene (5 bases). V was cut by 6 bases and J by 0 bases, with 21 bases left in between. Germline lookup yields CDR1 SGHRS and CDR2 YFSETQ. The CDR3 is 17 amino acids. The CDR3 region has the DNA TGCGCCAGCAAATCAGAAAGGGGAGGGTTAATGAACACTGAAGCTTTCTTT. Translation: CASKSERGGLMNTEAFF.

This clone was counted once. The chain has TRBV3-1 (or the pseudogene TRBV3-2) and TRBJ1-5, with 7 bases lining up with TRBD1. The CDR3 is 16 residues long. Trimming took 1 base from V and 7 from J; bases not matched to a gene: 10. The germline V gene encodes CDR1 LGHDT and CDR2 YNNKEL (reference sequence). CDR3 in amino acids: CASSQGTGHGGQPQHF. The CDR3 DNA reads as TGTGCCAGCAGCCAAGGGACAGGCCACGGGGGACAGCCCCAGCATTTT.

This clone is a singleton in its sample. The CDR3 protein is CASSLGERGYTF. The CDR3 coding sequence is TGTGCCAGCAGTTTAGGGGAGAGGGGCTACACCTTC. This chain uses TRBV12-3 or TRBV12-4 with TRBJ1-2; D not certain. V was pared by 1 base and J by 8 bases, with 8 bases between. This CDR3 contains 12 residues.

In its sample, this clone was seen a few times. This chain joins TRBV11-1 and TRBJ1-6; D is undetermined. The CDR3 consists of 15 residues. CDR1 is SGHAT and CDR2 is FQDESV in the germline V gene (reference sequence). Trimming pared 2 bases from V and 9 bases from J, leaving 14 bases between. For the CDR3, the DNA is TGTGCCAGCAGCTTATCCCGGGGAGGTGGTTCACCCCTCCACTTT. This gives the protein CASSLSRGGGSPLHF.

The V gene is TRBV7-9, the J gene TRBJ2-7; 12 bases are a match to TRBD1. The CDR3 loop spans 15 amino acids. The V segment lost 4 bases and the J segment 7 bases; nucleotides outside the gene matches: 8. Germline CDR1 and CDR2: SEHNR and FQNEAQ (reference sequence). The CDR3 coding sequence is TGTGCCAGCAGCTCGGTGGGACAGGGGGCGAATGAGCAGTACTTC. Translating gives CASSSVGQGANEQYF.

The CDR3 is CASSGGTGPPYEQYF. CDR3 DNA: TGTGCCAGCAGTGGGGGGACAGGGCCCCCCTACGAGCAGTACTTC. The gene calls are TRBV25-1 and TRBJ2-7; 9 bases are shared with TRBD1. Germline values: CDR1 MGHDK, CDR2 SYGVNS. The V segment lost 4 bases and the J segment 2 bases; nucleotides outside the gene matches: 6. The CDR3 has 15 residues.

The CDR3 sequence is CASSSTRRIGEQYF. The CDR3 nucleotides read TGTGCCAGCAGCTCCACGAGGAGGATTGGCGAGCAGTACTTC. The V gene is TRBV11-2, the J gene TRBJ2-7, with a tentative D call TRBD2 (5 bases). Germline V gives CDR1 SGHAT, CDR2 FQNNGV. V dropped 4 bases and J dropped 6 bases, with 16 bases sitting between them. This CDR3 is 14 amino acids long.

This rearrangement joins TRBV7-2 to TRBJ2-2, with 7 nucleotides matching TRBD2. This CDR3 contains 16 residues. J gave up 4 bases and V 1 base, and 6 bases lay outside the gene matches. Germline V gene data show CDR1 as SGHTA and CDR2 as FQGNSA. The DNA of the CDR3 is TGTGCCAGCAGCTTAGTAGCGGGTGGAGTCACCGGGGAGCTGTTTTTT. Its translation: CASSLVAGGVTGELFF.

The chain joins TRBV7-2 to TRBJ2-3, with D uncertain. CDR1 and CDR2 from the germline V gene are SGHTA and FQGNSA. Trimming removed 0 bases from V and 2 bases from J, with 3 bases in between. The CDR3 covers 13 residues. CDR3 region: CASSLAYTDTQYF. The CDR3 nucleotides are TGTGCCAGCAGCTTAGCGTACACAGATACGCAGTATTTT. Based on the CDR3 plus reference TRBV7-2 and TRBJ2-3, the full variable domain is GAGVSQSPSNKVTEKGKDVELRCDPISGHTALYWYRQSLGQGLEFLIYFQGNSAPDKSGLPSDRFSAERTGGSVSTLTIQRTQQEDSAVYLCASSLAYTDTQYFGPGTRLTVL.

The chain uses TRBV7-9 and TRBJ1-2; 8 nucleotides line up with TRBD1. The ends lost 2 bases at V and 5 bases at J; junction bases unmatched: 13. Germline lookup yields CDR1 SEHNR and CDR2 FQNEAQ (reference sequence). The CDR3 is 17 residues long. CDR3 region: CASSLTSDRVGWYGYTF. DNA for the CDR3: TGTGCCAGCAGCTTAACGTCGGACAGGGTGGGATGGTATGGCTACACCTTC.

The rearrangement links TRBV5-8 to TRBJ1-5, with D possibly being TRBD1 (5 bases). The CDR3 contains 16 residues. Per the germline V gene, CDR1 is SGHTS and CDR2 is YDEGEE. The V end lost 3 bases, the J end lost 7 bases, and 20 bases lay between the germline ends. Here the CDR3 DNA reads TGTGCCAGCAGCTACGATGGCGCCCAGGGCGGACAGCCCCAGCATTTT. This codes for CASSYDGAQGGQPQHF.

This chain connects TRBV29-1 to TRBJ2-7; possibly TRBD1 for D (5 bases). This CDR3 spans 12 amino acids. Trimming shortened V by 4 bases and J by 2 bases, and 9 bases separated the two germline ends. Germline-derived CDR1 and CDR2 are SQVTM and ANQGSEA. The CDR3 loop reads CSVARAPYEQYF. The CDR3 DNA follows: TGCAGCGTTGCCAGGGCACCCTACGAGCAGTACTTC.

CDR3 sequence reads: CASSYPEGGRYEQYF. Here the CDR3 DNA reads TGTGCCAGCAGTTACCCCGAAGGAGGGCGCTACGAGCAGTACTTC. This chain links TRBV6-5 with TRBJ2-7; D possibly corresponds to TRBD2 (6 bases). The ends were cut back, 2 bases at V and 3 bases at J, with 14 bases in the middle. Germline V CDR1 and CDR2: MNHEY, SVGAGI. The CDR3 contains 15 residues.